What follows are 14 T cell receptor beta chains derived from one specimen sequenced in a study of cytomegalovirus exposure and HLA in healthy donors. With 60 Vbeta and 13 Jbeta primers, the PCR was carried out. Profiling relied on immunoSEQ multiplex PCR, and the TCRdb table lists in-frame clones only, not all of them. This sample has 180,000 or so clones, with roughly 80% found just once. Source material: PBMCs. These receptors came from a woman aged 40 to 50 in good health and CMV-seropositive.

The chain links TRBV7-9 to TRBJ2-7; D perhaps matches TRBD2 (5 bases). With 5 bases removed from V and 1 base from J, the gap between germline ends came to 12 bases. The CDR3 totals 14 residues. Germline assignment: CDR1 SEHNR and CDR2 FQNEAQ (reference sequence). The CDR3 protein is CASSQEGSSYEQYF. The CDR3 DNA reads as TGTGCCAGCAGCCAAGAGGGCAGTTCCTACGAGCAGTACTTC.

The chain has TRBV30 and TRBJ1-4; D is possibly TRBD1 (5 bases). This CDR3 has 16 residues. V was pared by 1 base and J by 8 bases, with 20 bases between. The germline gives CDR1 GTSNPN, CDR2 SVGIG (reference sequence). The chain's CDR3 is CAWSASRGTWGEKLFF. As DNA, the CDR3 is TGTGCCTGGAGTGCCTCTCGGGGGACTTGGGGAGAAAAACTGTTTTTT.

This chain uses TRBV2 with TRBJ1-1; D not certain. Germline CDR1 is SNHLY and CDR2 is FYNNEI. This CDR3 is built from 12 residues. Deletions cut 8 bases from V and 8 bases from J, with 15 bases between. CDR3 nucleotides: TGTGCCAGCCGAGGAATAGGATTGGAAGCTTTCTTT. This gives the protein CASRGIGLEAFF.

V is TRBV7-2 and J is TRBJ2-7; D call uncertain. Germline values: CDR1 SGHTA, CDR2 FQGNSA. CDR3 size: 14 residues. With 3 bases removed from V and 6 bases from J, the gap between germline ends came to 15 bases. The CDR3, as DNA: TGTGCCAGCAGCTTGGCTACGTTTGAGGTCGAGCAGTACTTC. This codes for CASSLATFEVEQYF.

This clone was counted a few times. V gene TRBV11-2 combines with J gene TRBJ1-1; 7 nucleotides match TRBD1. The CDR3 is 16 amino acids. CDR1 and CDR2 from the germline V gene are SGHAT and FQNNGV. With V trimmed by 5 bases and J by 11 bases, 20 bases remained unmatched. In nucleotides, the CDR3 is TGTGCCAGCAGCAGCGTAGGGACAGCTCTCCCCGCGAGGGCTTTCTTT. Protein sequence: CASSSVGTALPARAFF.

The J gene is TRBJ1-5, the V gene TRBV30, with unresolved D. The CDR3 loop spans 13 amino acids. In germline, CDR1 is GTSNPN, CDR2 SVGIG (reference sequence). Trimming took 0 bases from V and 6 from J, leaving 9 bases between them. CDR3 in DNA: TGTGCCTGGAGTGTAACTGACTTTCAGCCCCAGCATTTT. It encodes CAWSVTDFQPQHF.

CDR3 nucleotide sequence: TGTGCCAGCAGCACTCATTTCAGCGGTAGCACAGATACGCAGTATTTT. Translation: CASSTHFSGSTDTQYF. V is TRBV7-9 and J is TRBJ2-3; tentative D call: TRBD2 (5 bases). V gave up 5 bases and J gave up 0 bases, with 15 bases separating them. The CDR3 runs to 16 residues. Germline V gene sequence: CDR1 SEHNR, CDR2 FQNEAQ (reference sequence). Full variable domain (outside the CDR3, taken from reference TRBV7-9 and TRBJ2-3): DTGVSQNPRHKITKRGQNVTFRCDPISEHNRLYWYRQTLGQGPEFLTYFQNEAQLEKSRLLSDRFSAERPKGSFSTLEIQRTEQGDSAMYLCASSTHFSGSTDTQYFGPGTRLTVL.

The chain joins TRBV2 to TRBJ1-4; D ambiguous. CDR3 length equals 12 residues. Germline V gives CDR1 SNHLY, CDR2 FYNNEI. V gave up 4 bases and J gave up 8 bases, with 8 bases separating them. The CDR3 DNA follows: TGTGCCAGCAGTGGGGAGAGAGAAAAACTGTTTTTT. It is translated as CASSGEREKLFF.

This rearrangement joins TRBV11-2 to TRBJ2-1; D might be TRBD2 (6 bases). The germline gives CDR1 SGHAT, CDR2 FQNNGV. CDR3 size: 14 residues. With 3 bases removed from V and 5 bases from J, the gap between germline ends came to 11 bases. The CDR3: CASSFGLANNEQFF. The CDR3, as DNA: TGTGCCAGCAGCTTTGGGCTAGCGAACAATGAGCAGTTCTTC.

The CDR3 coding sequence is TGTGCCAGCAGCTTTTGGGGACTTCACTACGAGCAGTACTTC. Translating gives CASSFWGLHYEQYF. This chain joins TRBV11-3 and TRBJ2-7, with TRBD2 as a possible D gene (6 bases). The V end was cut by 3 bases, the J end by 3 bases, with 12 bases between. This CDR3 contains 14 residues. The germline gives CDR1 SGHNT, CDR2 YENEEA.

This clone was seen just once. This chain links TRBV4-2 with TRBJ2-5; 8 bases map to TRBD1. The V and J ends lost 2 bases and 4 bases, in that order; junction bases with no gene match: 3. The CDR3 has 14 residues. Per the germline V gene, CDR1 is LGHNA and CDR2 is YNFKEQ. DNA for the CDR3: TGTGCCAGCAGCCAACCGGGACAGGCAGAGACCCAGTACTTC. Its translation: CASSQPGQAETQYF.

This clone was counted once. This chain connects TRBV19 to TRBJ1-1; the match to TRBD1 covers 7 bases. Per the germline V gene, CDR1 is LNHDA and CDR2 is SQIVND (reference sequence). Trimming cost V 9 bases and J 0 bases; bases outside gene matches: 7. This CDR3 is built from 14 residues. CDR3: CASKGQLMNTEAFF. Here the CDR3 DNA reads TGTGCCAGCAAGGGACAGCTCATGAACACTGAAGCTTTCTTT.

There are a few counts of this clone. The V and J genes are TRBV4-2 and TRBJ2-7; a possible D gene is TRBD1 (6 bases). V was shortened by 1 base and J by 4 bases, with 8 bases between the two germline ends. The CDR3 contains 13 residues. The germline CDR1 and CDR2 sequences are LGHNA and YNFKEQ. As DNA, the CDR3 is TGTGCCAGCAGCCAAGGAGGGGGTTACGAGCAGTACTTC. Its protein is CASSQGGGYEQYF.

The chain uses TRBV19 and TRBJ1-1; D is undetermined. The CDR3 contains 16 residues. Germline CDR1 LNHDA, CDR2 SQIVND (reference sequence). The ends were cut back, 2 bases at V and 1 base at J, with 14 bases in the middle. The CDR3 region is CASSIFLREGNTEAFF. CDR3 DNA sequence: TGTGCCAGTAGTATATTTCTCCGGGAGGGGAACACTGAAGCTTTCTTT. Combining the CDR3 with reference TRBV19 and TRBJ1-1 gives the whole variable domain DGGITQSPKYLFRKEGQNVTLSCEQNLNHDAMYWYRQDPGQGLRLIYYSQIVNDFQKGDIAEGYSVSREKKESFPLTVTSAQKNPTAFYLCASSIFLREGNTEAFFGQGTRLTVV.